This is a list of T cell receptor beta chains from one sample in a study of post-analysis software for immune sequencing data. TCRdb reprocessed the PCR reads via MiXCR and lists one record per CDR3 protein. Among 700,000 to 900,000 distinct CDR3 sequences listed, 46% were seen once. Sequencing was performed on blood. Receptors originate from a girl aged 5 to 17 with multiple sclerosis. The CDR3 runs from the conserved cysteine through the conserved F or W. The D gene is left open where the match is weak. Rows may omit the clone size; those that give it use once, few, many or a size class.

d_call	clone_size	v_call	j_call	cdr3_aa	cdr3_nt
TRBD1	NA	TRBV24-1	TRBJ2-3	CATSDFRQGETDTQYF	TGTGCCACCAGTGATTTCAGACAGGGGGAAACAGATACGCAGTATTTT
NA	NA	TRBV28	TRBJ2-7	CASSLMGRVGAMGYEQYF	TGTGCCAGCAGTTTAATGGGTCGGGTGGGCGCGATGGGGTACGAGCAGTACTTC
NA	NA	TRBV13	TRBJ2-1	CASSLRRYNEQFF	TGTGCCAGCAGCCTTAGGAGGTACAATGAGCAGTTCTTC
NA	NA	TRBV7-2	TRBJ2-7	CASSLEYTAYEQYF	TGTGCCAGCAGCTTAGAGTACACGGCCTACGAGCAGTACTTC
TRBD2	NA	TRBV20-1	TRBJ2-7	CSATTSGDEQYF	TGCAGTGCTACTACTAGCGGCGACGAGCAGTACTTC
NA	few	TRBV20-1	TRBJ2-7	CSASSLIFPYEQYF	TGCAGTGCCTCAAGTCTGATCTTCCCCTACGAGCAGTACTTC
TRBD2	few	TRBV6-5	TRBJ2-7	CASSPGLAGVSEQYF	TGTGCCAGCAGCCCTGGACTAGCGGGAGTGAGTGAGCAGTACTTC
NA	NA	TRBV29-1	TRBJ2-5	CSVEGRQGGHKTQYF	TGCAGCGTTGAAGGCCGCCAGGGGGGCCATAAGACCCAGTACTTC
NA	NA	TRBV29-1	TRBJ2-4	CSVVRGTNLAKNIQYF	TGCAGCGTTGTACGGGGCACAAACCTAGCCAAAAACATTCAGTACTTC
TRBD2	NA	TRBV16	TRBJ2-7	CASRTGGVYEQYF	TGTGCCAGCAGAACGGGGGGAGTCTACGAGCAGTACTTC
NA	NA	TRBV6-2/TRBV6-3	TRBJ2-7	CASSYESGRSSYEQYF	TGTGCCAGCAGTTACGAATCTGGCCGGAGCTCCTACGAGCAGTACTTC
TRBD2	NA	TRBV25-1	TRBJ2-3	CASSVSGRVSDTQYF	TGTGCCAGCAGTGTCAGCGGGAGGGTGTCAGATACGCAGTATTTT
TRBD2	NA	TRBV10-3	TRBJ2-1	CAISESGEIYNEQFF	TGTGCCATCAGTGAGAGCGGGGAGATCTACAATGAGCAGTTCTTC
NA	NA	TRBV12-3/TRBV12-4	TRBJ2-7	CASSFGVDRRTYEQYF	TGTGCCAGCAGTTTTGGTGTGGACAGACGTACCTACGAGCAGTACTTC
NA	NA	TRBV30	TRBJ1-1	CAWEFGTKNTEAFF	TGTGCCTGGGAGTTCGGGACAAAGAACACTGAAGCTTTCTTT
TRBD2	NA	TRBV6-6	TRBJ2-7	CASSHGGGTYEQYF	TGTGCCAGCAGTCACGGGGGGGGAACCTACGAGCAGTACTTC
NA	NA	TRBV12-3/TRBV12-4	TRBJ1-2	CASREIPGLKEGYTF	TGTGCCAGCAGGGAAATACCGGGGCTCAAAGAGGGCTACACCTTC
TRBD2	NA	TRBV30	TRBJ2-1	CAWSRLAVSYNEQFF	TGTGCCTGGAGCCGACTAGCGGTTTCCTACAATGAGCAGTTCTTC
NA	few	TRBV7-6	TRBJ2-7	CASSQVGPGYEQYF	TGTGCCAGCAGCCAAGTAGGGCCGGGCTACGAGCAGTACTTC
NA	NA	TRBV3-1	TRBJ2-7	CASSQGVTNSYEQYF	TGTGCCAGCAGCCAAGGGGTAACTAACTCCTACGAGCAGTACTTC
TRBD1	few	TRBV29-1	TRBJ2-7	CSVAGTGETYEQYF	TGCAGCGTTGCCGGGACAGGGGAGACCTACGAGCAGTACTTC
TRBD2	NA	TRBV5-1	TRBJ2-2	CASSLMGSSGNTGELFF	TGCGCCAGCAGCTTGATGGGGTCTAGCGGGAACACCGGGGAGCTGTTTTTT
NA	NA	TRBV7-3	TRBJ1-1	CASSLMTNTEAFF	TGTGCCAGCAGCTTAATGACGAACACTGAAGCTTTCTTT
NA	NA	TRBV20-1	TRBJ2-7	CSATLGEQYF	TGCAGTGCTACCCTCGGCGAGCAGTACTTC
NA	NA	TRBV7-9	TRBJ1-2	CASSFFETGVYGYTF	TGTGCCAGCAGCTTCTTCGAGACAGGCGTCTATGGCTACACCTTC